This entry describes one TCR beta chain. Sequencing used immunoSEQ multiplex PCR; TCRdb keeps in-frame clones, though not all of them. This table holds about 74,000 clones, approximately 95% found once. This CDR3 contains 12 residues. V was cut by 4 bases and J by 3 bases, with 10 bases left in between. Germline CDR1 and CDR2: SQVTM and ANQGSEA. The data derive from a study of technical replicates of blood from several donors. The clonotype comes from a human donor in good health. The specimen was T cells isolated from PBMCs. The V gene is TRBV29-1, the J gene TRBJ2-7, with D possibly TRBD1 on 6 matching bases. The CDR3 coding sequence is TGCAGCGTTGGCGACAGGTACTACGAGCAGTACTTC. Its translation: CSVGDRYYEQYF.